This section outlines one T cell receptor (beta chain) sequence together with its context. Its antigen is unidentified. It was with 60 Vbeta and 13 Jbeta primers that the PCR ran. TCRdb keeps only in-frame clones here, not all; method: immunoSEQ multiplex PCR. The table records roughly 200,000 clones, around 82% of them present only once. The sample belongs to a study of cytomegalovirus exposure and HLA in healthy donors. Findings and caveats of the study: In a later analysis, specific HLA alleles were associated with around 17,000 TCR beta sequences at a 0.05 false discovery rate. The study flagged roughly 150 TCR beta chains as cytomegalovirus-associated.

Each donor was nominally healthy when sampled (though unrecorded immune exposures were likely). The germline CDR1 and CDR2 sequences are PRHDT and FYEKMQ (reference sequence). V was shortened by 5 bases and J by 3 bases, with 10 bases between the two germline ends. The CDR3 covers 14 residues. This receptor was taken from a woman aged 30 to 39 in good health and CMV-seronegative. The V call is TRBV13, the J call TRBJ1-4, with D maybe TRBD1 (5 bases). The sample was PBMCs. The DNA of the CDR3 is TGTGCCAGCAGCCGCGACAGAGCTAATGAAAAACTGTTTTTT. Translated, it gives CASSRDRANEKLFF.